These T cell receptor beta chains were read from a single sample in a study of blood T cell repertoires in COVID-19. Measured with immunoSEQ multiplex PCR; TCRdb has only the in-frame clones, and not every one. Among roughly 80,000 clones listed, around 80% were seen once. Sample: peripheral blood. These receptors were taken from a man between 60 and 75 years old with active or convalescent COVID-19. Each CDR3 is given without its conserved first and last residue. Each record gives: V gene, J gene, CDR3 protein.

v_call: TRBV11-2
j_call: TRBJ2-7
cdr3_aa: ASSLAGSYEQY

v_call: TRBV10-1
j_call: TRBJ1-1
cdr3_aa: ASSESDREDTEAF

v_call: TRBV7-2
j_call: TRBJ2-7
cdr3_aa: ASSIQTSGGYEQY

v_call: TRBV7-9
j_call: TRBJ2-7
cdr3_aa: ASSRWGQSNYEQY

v_call: TRBV7-2
j_call: TRBJ2-5
cdr3_aa: ASSLGPGVQAGTQY

v_call: TRBV19
j_call: TRBJ2-7
cdr3_aa: ASSPPGFYEQY

v_call: TRBV10-3
j_call: TRBJ1-2
cdr3_aa: AIRTGGGDYGYT

v_call: TRBV20-1
j_call: TRBJ1-3
cdr3_aa: SAPTGFTIY

v_call: TRBV9
j_call: TRBJ1-2
cdr3_aa: ASSVEVGLNYGYT

v_call: TRBV4-2
j_call: TRBJ1-1
cdr3_aa: ASSQDRGTEAF

v_call: TRBV4-2
j_call: TRBJ1-1
cdr3_aa: ASSSEGVEAF

v_call: TRBV4-3
j_call: TRBJ1-2
cdr3_aa: ASSQQPGSLGGYT

v_call: TRBV6-5
j_call: TRBJ2-1
cdr3_aa: ASSSTGPGSYNEQF

v_call: TRBV11-2
j_call: TRBJ1-1
cdr3_aa: ASSLGGLRGPNPEAF

v_call: TRBV11-2
j_call: TRBJ2-3
cdr3_aa: ASSFSGGLTDTQY

v_call: TRBV5-1
j_call: TRBJ1-1
cdr3_aa: ASSLTTTGNTEAF

v_call: TRBV11-1
j_call: TRBJ1-1
cdr3_aa: ASSPEQGWDTEAF

v_call: TRBV12-3/TRBV12-4
j_call: TRBJ1-6
cdr3_aa: ASSLSPPLH

v_call: TRBV6-2/TRBV6-3
j_call: TRBJ2-5
cdr3_aa: ASSSGQGWETQY

v_call: TRBV6-5
j_call: TRBJ2-7
cdr3_aa: ASSLDRGHYEQY

v_call: TRBV19
j_call: TRBJ1-4
cdr3_aa: ASGPGQVNEKLF

v_call: TRBV5-5
j_call: TRBJ1-4
cdr3_aa: ASSFLGGNEKLF